These 30 T cell receptor beta chains came from one sample sequenced in a study of memory CD4+ T cells and cytomegalovirus serostatus. Libraries were prepared by immunoSEQ multiplex PCR; TCRdb keeps only in-frame clonotypes and omits some of them. The sample includes about 60,000 clones, approximately 71% of them seen just once. The sort gate was single viable CD3+CD4+CD8-CD45RO+ cells for memory CD4+ T cells. Sequenced: memory CD4+ T cells from blood. These receptors were obtained from an adult in good health and CMV-seronegative.

The chain employs TRBV2 and TRBJ1-5, with TRBD1 as a possible D gene (5 bases). The CDR3 extends over 14 amino acids. In germline, CDR1 is SNHLY, CDR2 FYNNEI. Trimming shortened V by 7 bases and J by 0 bases, and 10 bases separated the two germline ends. CDR3 region: CASTGRNSNQPQHF. The DNA of the CDR3 is TGTGCCAGCACAGGGAGGAATAGCAATCAGCCCCAGCATTTT.

The DNA for the CDR3 is TGTGCCAGCAGCTTTAGCGGGAGCTATGAGCAGTTCTTC. Its protein is CASSFSGSYEQFF. The chain uses TRBV7-8 and TRBJ2-1; TRBD2 matches 9 bases. Germline CDR1 and CDR2: SGHVS and FQNEAQ. The CDR3 is made up of 13 amino acids. V lost 3 bases, J lost 8 bases, and 2 bases stayed unmatched.

This clone was counted a few times. The V and J genes are TRBV20-1 and TRBJ1-1; the D is unclear. Germline lookup yields CDR1 DFQATT and CDR2 SNEGSKA (reference sequence). This CDR3 comprises 11 residues. CDR3 sequence: CRVTVRAEAFF. Here the CDR3 DNA reads TGCAGGGTAACCGTGAGGGCTGAAGCTTTCTTT.

This clone was counted a single time. This sequence joins TRBV7-3 and TRBJ2-1, with D maybe TRBD2 (5 bases). V was clipped by 4 bases and J by 6 bases, with 10 bases between them. The CDR3 runs 13 residues. Germline V gives CDR1 SGHTA, CDR2 FQGTGA. Written as DNA, the CDR3 is TGTGCCAGCAGCTCCGGACTCGCCAATGAGCAGTTCTTC. Its protein is CASSSGLANEQFF.

The rearrangement links TRBV10-2 to TRBJ1-1, with 7 bases identical to TRBD1. Germline V gives CDR1 WSHSY, CDR2 SAAADI. V lost 7 bases to trimming and J lost 1 base; unmatched junction nucleotides: 0. The CDR3 is 12 residues long. The CDR3 DNA is TGCGCCAGCAACAGGGGGAACACTGAAGCTTTCTTT. The encoded protein is CASNRGNTEAFF.

The chain has TRBV9 and TRBJ1-3, with D possibly matching TRBD1 (5 bases). CDR3 length: 17 amino acids. V was pared by 3 bases and J by 0 bases, with 16 bases between. In germline, CDR1 is SGDLS, CDR2 YYNGEE. For the CDR3, the DNA is TGTGCCAGCAGCGCCGGGGCGGGGCCTTTCTCTGGAAACACCATATATTTT. Its translation is CASSAGAGPFSGNTIYF.

This rearrangement joins TRBV19 to TRBJ2-7; D gene uncertain. The germline V gene encodes CDR1 LNHDA and CDR2 SQIVND (reference sequence). V was shortened by 1 base and J by 3 bases, with 7 bases between the two germline ends. The CDR3 loop spans 13 amino acids. The CDR3 protein is CASSIGLSYEQYF. The CDR3 region has the DNA TGTGCCAGTAGTATAGGCCTCAGCTACGAGCAGTACTTC.

The CDR3 loop is CAISAAGQGVEAFF. The CDR3 nucleotides are TGTGCCATCAGTGCGGCTGGACAGGGGGTTGAAGCTTTCTTT. The V gene is TRBV10-3, the J gene TRBJ1-1, with TRBD1 matching 10 bases. The CDR3 loop spans 14 amino acids. Germline CDR1 reads ENHRY; CDR2 reads SYGVKD. J was trimmed by 7 bases and V by 4 bases; bases with no gene match: 6.

This clone turned up a few times. The CDR3 DNA reads TGCGCCAGCAGCTTGGCCGGGACTAGCGAGGAGACCCAGTACTTC. Its protein product is CASSLAGTSEETQYF. V usage is TRBV5-1 and J usage is TRBJ2-5; 10 positions agree with TRBD2. The CDR3 sequence is 15 residues long. V lost 0 bases to trimming and J lost 5 bases; unmatched junction nucleotides: 4. Germline CDR1 is SGHRS and CDR2 is YFSETQ.

The chain carries TRBV5-6 and TRBJ2-1, with 8 bases matching TRBD2. There are 16 residues in the CDR3. V dropped 1 base and J dropped 8; count of bases not matched to a gene: 11. Germline V CDR1 and CDR2: SGHDT, YYEEEE. As DNA, the CDR3 is TGTGCCAGCAGCTTGAACGTGGGGACTAGTTATGATGAGCAGTTCTTC. It translates to CASSLNVGTSYDEQFF.

The rearrangement uses TRBV6-5 and TRBJ2-1; TRBD2 aligns across 8 bases. Germline V lookup: CDR1 MNHEY, CDR2 SVGAGI. Losses at the gene ends were 7 bases for V and 5 bases for J; bases not matched to a gene: 1. The CDR3 contains 12 residues. The CDR3 DNA sequence: TGTGCCAGCAAGCGGGAGAACAATGAGCAGTTCTTC. Translating it yields CASKRENNEQFF.

This chain connects TRBV7-8 to TRBJ2-5, with 9 bases that match TRBD1. The germline V gene has CDR1 SGHVS and CDR2 FQNEAQ. The CDR3 sequence is 16 residues long. The ends lost 5 bases at V and 1 base at J; junction bases unmatched: 8. The CDR3 DNA follows: TGTGCCAGCAGCGGCCTTGGGACAGGGATCCAAGAGACCCAGTACTTC. It translates to CASSGLGTGIQETQYF.

The chain carries TRBV27 and TRBJ2-3; the D gene is possibly TRBD2 (6 bases). The CDR3 loop spans 16 amino acids. Germline assignment: CDR1 MNHEY and CDR2 SMNVEV (reference sequence). V was clipped by 0 bases and J by 1 base, with 11 bases between them. The CDR3 protein is CASSLSAGRRTDTQYF. The CDR3, as DNA: TGTGCCAGCAGTTTATCTGCGGGACGGCGCACAGATACGCAGTATTTT.

The chain links TRBV7-9 to TRBJ1-1, with 7 bases identical to TRBD1. With V trimmed by 5 bases and J by 1 base, 10 bases remained unmatched. Looked up from germline, CDR1 is SEHNR and CDR2 is FQNEAQ (reference sequence). The CDR3 consists of 16 residues. The CDR3 region is CASSPRLGTANTEAFF. The CDR3 DNA is TGTGCCAGCAGCCCAAGGTTAGGGACAGCGAACACTGAAGCTTTCTTT.

The rearrangement uses TRBV7-2 and TRBJ1-2; 12 nucleotides line up with TRBD1. The CDR3 spans 15 residues. Unmatched junction bases numbered 5, after V lost 5 bases and J lost 4 bases. Germline-derived CDR1 and CDR2 are SGHTA and FQGNSA. In DNA, the CDR3 is TGTGCCAGCAGCCCCGGGACAGGGGGCGTCTATGGCTACACCTTC. Translated, it gives CASSPGTGGVYGYTF.

The V call is TRBV14, the J call TRBJ2-1; TRBD2 matches at 8 bases. This CDR3 has 18 residues. CDR1 and CDR2 from the germline V gene are SGHDN and FVKESK. The junction had 10 bases not matched to a gene; V was cut back by 0 bases and J by 3 bases. The CDR3 reads CASSQEGIASGFYNEQFF. The CDR3 DNA follows: TGTGCCAGCAGCCAAGAAGGAATAGCTAGCGGGTTCTACAATGAGCAGTTCTTC.

This sequence joins TRBV19 and TRBJ1-6, with 7 bases identical to TRBD1. The CDR3 totals 14 residues. V was clipped by 7 bases and J by 10 bases; unmatched bases: 10. Germline V CDR1 and CDR2: LNHDA, SQIVND (reference sequence). CDR3 sequence: CASTLDRRGSPLHF. CDR3 DNA: TGTGCCAGTACCTTGGACAGGCGGGGATCACCCCTCCACTTT.

This clone has more than one count but fewer than ten. The J gene is TRBJ1-1, the V gene TRBV1; the D call in the table, TRBD1, was not verified against the DNA. TRBV1 is a pseudogene segment. This CDR3 is 18 amino acids long. CDR3 sequence reads: CTSSPGRGAGGQNTEAFF. The CDR3 region has the DNA TGCACCAGCAGCCCAGGGAGAGGCGCAGGGGGACAGAACACTGAAGCTTTCTTT.

The J gene is TRBJ2-7, the V gene TRBV5-4; no firm D call. CDR1 SGHNT and CDR2 YYREEE come from the germline V gene (reference sequence). With 0 bases removed from V and 2 bases from J, the gap between germline ends came to 9 bases. The CDR3 sequence is 14 residues long. CDR3 protein: CASSLGGSTYEQYF. The CDR3 nucleotides read TGTGCCAGCAGCTTGGGGGGTTCAACCTACGAGCAGTACTTC.

J is TRBJ2-1 and V is TRBV6-5; TRBD1 agrees at 10 bases. Unmatched junction bases numbered 9, after V lost 1 base and J lost 9 bases. Germline values: CDR1 MNHEY, CDR2 SVGAGI. The CDR3 runs to 16 residues. CDR3 loop: CASSYYRDRGVVEQFF. CDR3 coding DNA: TGTGCCAGCAGTTACTACCGGGACAGGGGAGTAGTTGAGCAGTTCTTC.

This chain uses TRBV28 with TRBJ2-5; D possibly matches TRBD1 or TRBD2 (5 bases each). The J call is uncertain, as TRBJ2-7 better fits the DNA end. The CDR3 covers 13 residues. Germline CDR1 reads MDHEN; CDR2 reads SYDVKM. CDR3 sequence: CASRSGASYEQYF. The CDR3 DNA is TGTGCCAGCAGGTCCGGGGCCTCCTACGAGCAGTACTTC.

The chain uses TRBV10-3 and TRBJ1-1, with D possibly TRBD1 on 5 matching bases. Germline V gene lookup returns CDR1 ENHRY and CDR2 SYGVKD. This CDR3 has 14 residues. V was trimmed by 7 bases and J by 4 bases, leaving 16 bases between them. This chain's CDR3 is CAIKGIGASTEAFF. Here the CDR3 DNA reads TGTGCCATCAAGGGAATAGGGGCGAGCACTGAAGCTTTCTTT.

This clone has just one count. This chain joins TRBV2 and TRBJ1-5, with D maybe TRBD1 (6 bases). CDR1 SNHLY and CDR2 FYNNEI come from the germline V gene. CDR3 length: 16 residues. V dropped 0 bases and J dropped 6 bases, with 15 bases sitting between them. CDR3 coding DNA: TGTGCCAGCAGTGAAGCGGACAGTACTAAGCGTCAGCCCCAGCATTTT. Protein: CASSEADSTKRQPQHF. The whole variable domain, remainder taken from reference TRBV2 and TRBJ1-5, is EPEVTQTPSHQVTQMGQEVILRCVPISNHLYFYWYRQILGQKVEFLVSFYNNEISEKSEIFDDQFSVERPDGSNFTLKIRSTKLEDSAMYFCASSEADSTKRQPQHFGDGTRLSIL.

CDR3 nucleotide sequence: TGCGCCAGCAGCTTGACAGGGGGAGACACTGAAGCTTTCTTT. Translated, it gives CASSLTGGDTEAFF. This chain connects TRBV5-1 to TRBJ1-1; TRBD1 aligns across 8 bases. There are 14 residues in the CDR3. The ends lost 1 base at V and 3 bases at J; junction bases unmatched: 2. Per the germline V gene, CDR1 is SGHRS and CDR2 is YFSETQ.

Written as DNA, the CDR3 is TGTGCCTGGAGTGTACAAGTTAGCGGGGGGTTCGAGACCCAGTACTTC. It translates to CAWSVQVSGGFETQYF. The chain joins TRBV30 to TRBJ2-5; 10 positions agree with TRBD2. The CDR3 is made up of 16 amino acids. Germline V CDR1 and CDR2: GTSNPN, SVGIG (reference sequence). V lost 0 bases, J lost 5 bases, and 9 bases stayed unmatched.

The gene calls are TRBV28 and TRBJ2-5, with a weak D call TRBD1 (5 bases). Per the germline V gene, CDR1 is MDHEN and CDR2 is SYDVKM. V was shortened by 2 bases and J by 6 bases, with 16 bases between the two germline ends. This CDR3 region has 15 residues. The CDR3 DNA sequence: TGTGCCAGCAGTTTAAGGGGCAGGGTTCCACAGACCCAGTACTTC. It codes for CASSLRGRVPQTQYF.

This clone was seen just once. This rearrangement joins TRBV5-6 to TRBJ2-2; D perhaps matches TRBD2 (5 bases). V lost 3 bases and J lost 2, with 5 bases in between. CDR1 and CDR2 (germline): SGHDT, YYEEEE. This CDR3 has 13 amino acids. CDR3 coding DNA: TGTGCCAGCAGCTCTAGCAACACCGGGGAGCTGTTTTTT. Protein: CASSSSNTGELFF.

The chain has TRBV20-1 and TRBJ2-2; D perhaps matches TRBD1 (6 bases). In germline, CDR1 is DFQATT, CDR2 SNEGSKA (reference sequence). The length of the CDR3 is 11 residues. Trimming cost V 6 bases and J 6 bases, with 8 bases left between them. CDR3 residues: CSARGPGELFF. CDR3 DNA sequence: TGCAGTGCCAGGGGTCCCGGGGAGCTGTTTTTT.

The V and J genes are TRBV25-1 and TRBJ2-5, with 8 positions matching TRBD1. CDR1 is MGHDK and CDR2 is SYGVNS in the germline V gene. After removal of 2 bases from V and 4 bases from J, the junction contained 9 bases not matched to a gene. This CDR3 is 16 amino acids long. The CDR3: CASSEGGTGHGETQYF. The CDR3 coding sequence is TGTGCCAGCAGTGAAGGAGGGACAGGACACGGAGAGACCCAGTACTTC.

This sequence joins TRBV6-6 and TRBJ1-4; D is possibly TRBD1 (5 bases). CDR3 length equals 14 residues. Trimming took off 7 bases at V and 5 bases at J, with 14 bases between the two ends. Germline CDR1 reads MNHNY; CDR2 reads SVGAGI (reference sequence). The chain's CDR3 is CASTTRDKNEKLFF. In nucleotides, the CDR3 is TGTGCCAGCACAACCAGGGATAAAAATGAAAAACTGTTTTTT.